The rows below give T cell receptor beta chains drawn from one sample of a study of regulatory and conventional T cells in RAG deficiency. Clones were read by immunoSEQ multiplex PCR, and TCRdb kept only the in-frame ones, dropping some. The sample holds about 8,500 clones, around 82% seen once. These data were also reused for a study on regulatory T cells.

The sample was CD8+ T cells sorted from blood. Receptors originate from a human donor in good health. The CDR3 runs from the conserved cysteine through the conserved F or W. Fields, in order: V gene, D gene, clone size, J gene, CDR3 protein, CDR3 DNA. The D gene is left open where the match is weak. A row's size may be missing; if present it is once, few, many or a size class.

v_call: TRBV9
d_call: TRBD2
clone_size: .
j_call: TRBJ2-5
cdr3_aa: CASSAKGLGAETQYF
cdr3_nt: TGTGCCAGCAGCGCGAAAGGACTAGGGGCAGAGACCCAGTACTTC

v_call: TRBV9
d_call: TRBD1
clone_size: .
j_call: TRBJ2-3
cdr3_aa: CASSVEGQGAFNTQYF
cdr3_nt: TGTGCCAGCAGCGTAGAGGGACAGGGGGCCTTTAATACGCAGTATTTT

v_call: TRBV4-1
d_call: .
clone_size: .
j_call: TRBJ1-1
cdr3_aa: CASSPLVQRTEAFF
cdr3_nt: TGCGCCAGCAGCCCTCTGGTCCAAAGGACTGAAGCTTTCTTT

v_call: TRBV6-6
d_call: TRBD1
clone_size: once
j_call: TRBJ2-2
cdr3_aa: CASSWAWDSFTGELFF
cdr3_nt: TGTGCCAGCAGCTGGGCCTGGGACAGTTTCACCGGGGAGCTGTTTTTT

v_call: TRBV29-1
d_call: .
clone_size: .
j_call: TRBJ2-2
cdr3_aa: CSVLGNTGELFF
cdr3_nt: TGCAGCGTTCTCGGGAACACCGGGGAGCTGTTTTTT

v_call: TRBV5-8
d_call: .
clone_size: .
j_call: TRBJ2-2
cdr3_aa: CASSFAGGVYTGELFF
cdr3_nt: TGTGCCAGCAGCTTTGCAGGGGGGGTGTACACCGGGGAGCTGTTTTTT

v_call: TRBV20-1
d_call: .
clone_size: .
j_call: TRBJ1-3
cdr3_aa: CSARAGNTIYF
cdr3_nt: TGCAGTGCTAGAGCTGGAAACACCATATATTTT

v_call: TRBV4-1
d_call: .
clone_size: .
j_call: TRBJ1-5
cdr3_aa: CASSWTIHSNQPQHF
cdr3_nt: TGCGCCAGCAGCTGGACAATACATAGCAATCAGCCCCAGCATTTT

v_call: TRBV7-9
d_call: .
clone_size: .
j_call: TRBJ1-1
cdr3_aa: CASSRTGREAFF
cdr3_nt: TGTGCCAGCAGCCGGACCGGACGGGAAGCTTTCTTT

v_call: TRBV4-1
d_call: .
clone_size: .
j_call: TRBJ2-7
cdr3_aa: CASSQGQTYEQYF
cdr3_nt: TGCGCCAGCAGCCAAGGCCAGACCTACGAGCAGTACTTC

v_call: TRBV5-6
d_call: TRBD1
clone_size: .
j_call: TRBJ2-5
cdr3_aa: CASSLGGTGGETQYF
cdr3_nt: TGTGCCAGCAGCTTAGGCGGGACAGGGGGAGAGACCCAGTACTTC

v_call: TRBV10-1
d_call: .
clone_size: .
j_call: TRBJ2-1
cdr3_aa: CASSEIATNEQFF
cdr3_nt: TGCGCCAGCAGTGAGATAGCCACAAATGAGCAGTTCTTC

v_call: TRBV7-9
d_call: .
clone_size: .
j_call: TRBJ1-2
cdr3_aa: CASSGGGADYGYTF
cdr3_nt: TGTGCCAGCAGCGGAGGGGGAGCGGACTATGGCTACACCTTC

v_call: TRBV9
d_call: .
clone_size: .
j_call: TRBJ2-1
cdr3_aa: CASSVGGGPDEQFF
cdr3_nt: TGTGCCAGCAGCGTAGGTGGGGGCCCCGATGAGCAGTTCTTC

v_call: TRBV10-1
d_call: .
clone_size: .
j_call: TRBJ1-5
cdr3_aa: CASSESGRDNQPQHF
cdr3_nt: TGCGCCAGCAGTGAGTCGGGACGGGACAATCAGCCCCAGCATTTT

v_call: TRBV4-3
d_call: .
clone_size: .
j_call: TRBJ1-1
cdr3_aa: CASSQEGNRNTEAFF
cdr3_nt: TGCGCCAGCAGCCAAGAAGGGAACCGGAACACTGAAGCTTTCTTT

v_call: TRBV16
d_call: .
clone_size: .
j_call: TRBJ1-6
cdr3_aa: CASSQVQGADSPLHF
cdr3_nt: TGTGCCAGCAGCCAAGTTCAGGGTGCGGATTCACCCCTCCACTTT

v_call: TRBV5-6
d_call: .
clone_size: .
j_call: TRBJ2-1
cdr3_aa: CASSLESSHSEVNEQFF
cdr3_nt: TGTGCCAGCAGCTTGGAATCCAGTCACTCCGAAGTGAATGAGCAGTTCTTC

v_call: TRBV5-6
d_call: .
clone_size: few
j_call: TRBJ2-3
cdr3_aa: CASSSLADTQYF
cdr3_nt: TGTGCCAGCAGCTCCTTGGCAGATACGCAGTATTTT

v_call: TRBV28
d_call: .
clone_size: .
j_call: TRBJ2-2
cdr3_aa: CASASRLTGELFF
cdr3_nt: TGTGCCAGCGCTTCACGACTCACCGGGGAGCTGTTTTTT

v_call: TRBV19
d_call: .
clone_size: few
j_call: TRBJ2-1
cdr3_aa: CASSFNRVSYNEQFF
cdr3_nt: TGTGCCAGTAGTTTCAACAGGGTTTCCTACAATGAGCAGTTCTTC

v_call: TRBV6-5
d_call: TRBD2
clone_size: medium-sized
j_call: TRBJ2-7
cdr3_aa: CASRPLAGEQYF
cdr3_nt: TGTGCCAGCAGGCCCCTAGCGGGAGAGCAGTACTTC

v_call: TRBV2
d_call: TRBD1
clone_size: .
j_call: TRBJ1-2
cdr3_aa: CASRGTGVYGYTF
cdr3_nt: TGTGCCAGCAGGGGGACAGGGGTCTATGGCTACACCTTC

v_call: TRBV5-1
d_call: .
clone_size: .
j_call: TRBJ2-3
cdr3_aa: CASSLAHTSTDTQYF
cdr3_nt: TGCGCCAGCAGCTTGGCCCATACTAGCACAGATACGCAGTATTTT

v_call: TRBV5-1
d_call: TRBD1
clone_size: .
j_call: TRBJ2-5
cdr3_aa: CASSLVGTGGISQETQYF
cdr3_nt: TGCGCCAGCAGCTTGGTAGGGACAGGGGGAATAAGCCAAGAGACCCAGTACTTC